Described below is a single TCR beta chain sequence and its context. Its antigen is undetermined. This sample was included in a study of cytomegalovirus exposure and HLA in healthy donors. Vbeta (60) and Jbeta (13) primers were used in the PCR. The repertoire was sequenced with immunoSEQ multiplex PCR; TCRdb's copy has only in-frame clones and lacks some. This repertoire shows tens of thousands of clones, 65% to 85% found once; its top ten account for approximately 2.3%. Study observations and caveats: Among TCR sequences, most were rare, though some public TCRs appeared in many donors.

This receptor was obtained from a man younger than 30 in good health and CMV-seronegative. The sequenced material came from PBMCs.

The CDR3 sequence: CASSLDPARSYNEQFF. In DNA form, the CDR3 reads TGTGCCAGCAGCCTAGATCCTGCGCGCTCCTACAATGAGCAGTTCTTC. The chain joins TRBV5-5 to TRBJ2-1; D gene uncertain. There are 16 residues in the CDR3. V lost 4 bases and J lost 0, with 14 bases in between. Germline lookup yields CDR1 SGHKS and CDR2 YYEKEE (reference sequence).